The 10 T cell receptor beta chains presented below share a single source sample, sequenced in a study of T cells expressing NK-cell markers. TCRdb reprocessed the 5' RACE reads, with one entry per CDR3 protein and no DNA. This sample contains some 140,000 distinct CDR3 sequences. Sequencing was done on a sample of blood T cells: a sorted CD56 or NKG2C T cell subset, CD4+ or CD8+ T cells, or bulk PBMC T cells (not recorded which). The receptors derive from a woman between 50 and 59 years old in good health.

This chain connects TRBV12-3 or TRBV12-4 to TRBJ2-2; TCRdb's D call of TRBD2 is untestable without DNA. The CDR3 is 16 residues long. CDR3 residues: CASSLHLREDGGELFF.

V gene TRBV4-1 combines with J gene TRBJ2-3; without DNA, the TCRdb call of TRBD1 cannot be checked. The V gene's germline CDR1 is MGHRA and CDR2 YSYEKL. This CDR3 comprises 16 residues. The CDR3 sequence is CASSQVDSPPTDTQYF.

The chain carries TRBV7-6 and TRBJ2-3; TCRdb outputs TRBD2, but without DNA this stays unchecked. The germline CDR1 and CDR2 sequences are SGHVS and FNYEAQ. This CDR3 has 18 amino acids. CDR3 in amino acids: CASSFRLAGEEGTDTQYF.

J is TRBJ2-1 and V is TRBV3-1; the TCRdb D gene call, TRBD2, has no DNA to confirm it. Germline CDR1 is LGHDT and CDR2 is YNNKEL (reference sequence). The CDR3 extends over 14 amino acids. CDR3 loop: CASGDSGSVDEQFF.

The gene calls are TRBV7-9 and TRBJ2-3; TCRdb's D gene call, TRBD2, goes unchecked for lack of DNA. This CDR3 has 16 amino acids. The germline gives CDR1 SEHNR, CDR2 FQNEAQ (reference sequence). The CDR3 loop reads CASSLWASGISDTQYF.

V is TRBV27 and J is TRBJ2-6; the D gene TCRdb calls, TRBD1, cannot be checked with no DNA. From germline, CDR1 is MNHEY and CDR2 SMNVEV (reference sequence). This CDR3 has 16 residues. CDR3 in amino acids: CASSLLGVAGANVLTF.

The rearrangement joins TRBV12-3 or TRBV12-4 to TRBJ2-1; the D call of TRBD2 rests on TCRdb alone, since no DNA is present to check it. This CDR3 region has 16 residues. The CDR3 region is CASSLAGLAGYNEQFF.

CDR3 amino acids: CASSPRIWPYEQYF. This chain joins TRBV7-9 and TRBJ2-7. CDR3 length: 14 amino acids. CDR1 and CDR2 from the germline V gene are SEHNR and FQNEAQ (reference sequence).

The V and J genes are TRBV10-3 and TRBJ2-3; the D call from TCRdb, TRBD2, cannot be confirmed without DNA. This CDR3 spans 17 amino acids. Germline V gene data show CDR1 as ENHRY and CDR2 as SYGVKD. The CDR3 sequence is CAIRDPEAGVSPDTQYF.

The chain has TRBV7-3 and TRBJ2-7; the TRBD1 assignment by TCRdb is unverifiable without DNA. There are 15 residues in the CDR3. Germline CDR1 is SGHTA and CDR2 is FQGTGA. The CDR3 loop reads CASSHGTGPSYEQYF.